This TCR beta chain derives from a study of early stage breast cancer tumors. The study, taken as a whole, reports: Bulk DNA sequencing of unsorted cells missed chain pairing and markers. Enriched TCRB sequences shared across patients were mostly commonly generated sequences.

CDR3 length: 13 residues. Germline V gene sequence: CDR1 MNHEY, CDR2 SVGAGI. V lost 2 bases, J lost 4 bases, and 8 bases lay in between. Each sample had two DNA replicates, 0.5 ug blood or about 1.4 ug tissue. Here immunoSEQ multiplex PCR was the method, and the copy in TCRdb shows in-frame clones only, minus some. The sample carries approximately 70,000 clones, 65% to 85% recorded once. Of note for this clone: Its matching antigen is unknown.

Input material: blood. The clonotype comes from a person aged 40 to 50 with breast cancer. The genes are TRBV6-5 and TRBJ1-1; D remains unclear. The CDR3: CASSYSRATEAFF. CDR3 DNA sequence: TGTGCCAGCAGTTACAGCCGGGCCACTGAAGCTTTCTTT.